These T cell receptor beta chains were read from a single sample in a study of T cells in Graves' hyperthyroidism and ophthalmopathy. TCRdb called the multiplex PCR reads again in MiXCR, with one record for every CDR3 protein. Of hundreds of thousands of distinct CDR3 sequences in the sample, around 13% were seen once. Sequenced: blood. The source is a young woman with Graves' hyperthyroidism. Each CDR3 is given with its conserved first and last residue. D genes are given only for firm matches. A row's size may be missing; if present it is once, few, many or a size class.

V	size	J	D	DNA	CDR3
TRBV6-1	many	TRBJ2-1	.	TGTGCCAGCAGTTACGACCATACTTGGGATGAGCAGTTCTTC	CASSYDHTWDEQFF
TRBV6-1	few	TRBJ2-6	.	TGTGCCACCACCCGGGACGCCAGTGTAGCTGGGGCCAACGTCCTGACTTTC	CATTRDASVAGANVLTF
TRBV20-1	.	TRBJ2-7	.	TGCAGTGCTAGAGGACCTGTGGGAGGGGGGGGGGAGCAGTACTTC	CSARGPVGGGGEQYF
TRBV27	few	TRBJ2-1	.	TGTGCCAGCAGTTTCGATAGTCCGTACAATGAGCAGTTCTTC	CASSFDSPYNEQFF
TRBV6-1	many	TRBJ2-1	TRBD2	TGTGCCAGCACCCCTTGGGGGAGGGCCATATACAATGAGCAGTTCTTC	CASTPWGRAIYNEQFF
TRBV5-1	.	TRBJ2-4	TRBD2	TGCGCCAGCAGCTTGGTAGGACTAGCGGATCGAGCCAAAAACATTCAGTACTTC	CASSLVGLADRAKNIQYF
TRBV14	.	TRBJ2-1	TRBD2	TGTGCCAGCAGCCAAAGGCTAGCGGGATCCTACAATGAGCAGTTCTTC	CASSQRLAGSYNEQFF
TRBV7-8	.	TRBJ2-1	.	TGTGCCAGCAGCCCCCGGGACTCCCCTCGCAATGAGCAGTTCTTC	CASSPRDSPRNEQFF
TRBV20-1	many	TRBJ2-5	TRBD2	TGCAGTGCTAGAGAACTAGCGGGAGGGGAGACCCAGTACTTC	CSARELAGGETQYF
TRBV11-2	few	TRBJ2-5	.	TGTGCCAGCAGCTTAGGGAGTGCCCAAGAGACCCAGTACTTC	CASSLGSAQETQYF
TRBV11-3	many	TRBJ1-1	.	TGTGCCAGCAGCTTAGAACTGGTCACGAACACTGAAGCTTTCTTT	CASSLELVTNTEAFF
TRBV5-1	few	TRBJ1-1	.	TGCGCCAGCAGCCCCACGGGGTTCCCCCCACCTACTCGTGAAGCTTTCTTT	CASSPTGFPPPTREAFF
TRBV7-2	many	TRBJ2-7	.	TGTGCCAGCAGCCAAGGGACCGTAACCGAGCAGTACTTC	CASSQGTVTEQYF
TRBV15	many	TRBJ2-7	.	TGTGCCACCAGCAGATTACGCACTCGGGACTCCTACGAGCAGTACTTC	CATSRLRTRDSYEQYF
TRBV4-3	few	TRBJ1-2	.	TGCGCCAGCAGCCAAGACCGGGGGGGGACCCCGGGCTACACCTTC	CASSQDRGGTPGYTF
TRBV2	many	TRBJ2-7	.	TGTGCCAGCACCCTACAGGGAAACCGGTACGAGCAGTACTTC	CASTLQGNRYEQYF
TRBV7-8	.	TRBJ1-2	.	TGTGCCAGCAGCTTAGGTCTCTATGGCTACACCTTC	CASSLGLYGYTF
TRBV2	many	TRBJ2-7	.	TGTGCCAGCAGTGACCCCGAGGGCGGGCTCCAATTGTGGGACGAGCAGTACTTC	CASSDPEGGLQLWDEQYF
TRBV28	.	TRBJ2-7	.	TGTGCCAGCAGTTTCCTAGTGGGGTCCTACGAGCAGTACTTC	CASSFLVGSYEQYF
TRBV15	few	TRBJ1-2	TRBD1	TGTGCCACCAGCAGAGACACAGGGGGTAACCCCTATGGCTACACCTTC	CATSRDTGGNPYGYTF
TRBV7-8	many	TRBJ2-7	.	TGTGCCAGCGCGCCCAACGCCGGAAAGGGCGTGTACGAGCAGTACTTC	CASAPNAGKGVYEQYF
TRBV5-1	many	TRBJ2-1	.	TGCGCCAGCAGCTTGGTGGCAGAACCCCACAATGAGCAGTTCTTC	CASSLVAEPHNEQFF
TRBV4-1	few	TRBJ2-2	TRBD1	TGCGCCAGCAGCCGTGACAGGGGGGTTACCGGGGAGCTGTTTTTT	CASSRDRGVTGELFF
TRBV9	.	TRBJ2-3	TRBD2	TGTGCCAGCAGCGGCCCTAGCGGGGGCACAGATACGCAGTATTTT	CASSGPSGGTDTQYF
TRBV27	few	TRBJ1-2	.	TGTGCCAGCCTAAGTTTATTGGGCCAGGAGGATGGCTACACCTTC	CASLSLLGQEDGYTF
TRBV29-1	few	TRBJ2-7	TRBD2	TGCAGCGTTGTGAAGCGGGGTCTCTACGAGCAGTACTTC	CSVVKRGLYEQYF
TRBV5-4	.	TRBJ2-1	TRBD2	TGTGCCAGCAGCTCCGGCGGGGGAGCGGGAATCAGGAATGAGCAGTTCTTC	CASSSGGGAGIRNEQFF
TRBV18	many	TRBJ2-3	.	TGTGCCAGCTCACCACCCGCCCGCGGGAGCACAGATACGCAGTATTTT	CASSPPARGSTDTQYF